This entry concerns a single T cell receptor beta chain. No antigen is known for it. The data originate from a study of T cell responses to AZD1222 COVID-19 vaccine. Study outcomes and limitations: Regions 160-218 and 743-854 dominated among vaccine-associated CD4 TCRs spanning spike.

Trimming removed 4 bases from V and 0 bases from J, with 6 bases in between. This CDR3 region has 13 residues. Germline CDR1 is SGHAT and CDR2 is FQNNGV. The method was immunoSEQ multiplex PCR; TCRdb's version includes in-frame clones alone and lacks a portion of them. The sample holds tens of thousands of clones; more than 75% are singletons and the top ten take roughly 18%. The sample consisted of peripheral blood, taken 28 days after the second AZD1222 dose. The clonotype comes from an adult who received the AZD1222 COVID-19 vaccine. V usage is TRBV11-2 and J usage is TRBJ2-5; D remains unclear. The CDR3 region is CASSWTHQETQYF. Here the CDR3 DNA reads TGTGCCAGCAGCTGGACCCACCAAGAGACCCAGTACTTC.